This record covers a single TCR beta chain. Germline lookup yields CDR1 SGDLS and CDR2 YYNGEE. This CDR3 comprises 17 residues. Trimming removed 5 bases from V and 0 bases from J, with 15 bases in between. The record originates from a study of cytomegalovirus exposure and HLA in healthy donors. PCR amplification relied on 60 Vbeta primers (plus 13 Jbeta primers). Only in-frame clones appear in the TCRdb table, and some are missing; sequencing was by immunoSEQ multiplex PCR. The sample holds 95,000 to 110,000 clones. The material sequenced was PBMCs. This TCR came from a man aged 35-49 years in good health and CMV-seronegative. The chain has TRBV9 and TRBJ2-6; possible D gene TRBD1, 5 bases. This chain's CDR3 is CASRGAGKSSGANVLTF. The CDR3 DNA reads TGTGCCAGCAGAGGGGCAGGCAAGAGCTCTGGGGCCAACGTCCTGACTTTC.